Shown below are 29 T cell receptor beta chains from a single sample sequenced in a study of tumor-infiltrating lymphocytes in primary liver carcinoma. Co-extraction of both nucleic acids (RNA and DNA) used about 17-31 mg of unsorted bulk tissue. A constant-region primer primed TCR beta cDNA synthesis from about 550 ng of total RNA. Libraries for TCR beta were built through three nested multiplex PCR rounds, which together made up a slightly modified ARM-PCR procedure. Use of TRBV1-TRBV30 forward primers with a C-beta reverse primer characterized the first two PCR rounds, which lasted nine to eleven cycles each. TCRdb recomputed calls from the multiplex PCR reads with MiXCR, one row per CDR3 protein. The sample consists of roughly 32,000 distinct CDR3 sequences, around 80% of them appearing once. The source material was liver tumor tissue from sampling region 5. Subset indicated: tumor region T5, tumor centre. These TCRs come from a middle-aged man with primary liver carcinoma and hepatitis B virus infection.

On this clonotype itself: A junction boundary mismatches the germline segment, possibly from a read error. V usage is TRBV11-2 and J usage is TRBJ2-7, with D hard to call. Germline V gene sequence: CDR1 SGHAT, CDR2 FQNNGV. CDR3 length: 13 amino acids. CDR3 amino acids: CASSTELGNEQYF. The CDR3 bases are TGTGCCAGCAGCACAGAGCTTGGAAACGAGCAATACTTC.

The sample holds one count of this clonotype. The conserved closing phenylalanine or tryptophan is absent in this CDR3, likely reflecting a read error. The chain recombines TRBV29-1 with TRBJ2-3; a weak D match, TRBD1 (5 bases). CDR3 length equals 12 residues. The V gene's germline CDR1 is SQVTM and CDR2 ANQGSEA. CDR3 in DNA: TGCAGCGTTGGGCAGGGTGGGGATATGCAGTATTCT. It codes for CSVGQGGDMQYS.

Details on this clonotype: The junction shows a germline mismatch at one end, possibly a read error. The genes are TRBV11-2 and TRBJ2-5; 9 positions match TRBD1. Germline CDR1 is SGHAT and CDR2 is FQNNGV. The CDR3 consists of 16 residues. The CDR3 protein is CASSQTPDRGKEPQYF. The CDR3 bases are TGTGCCAGCAGCCAAACTCCCGACAGGGGGAAAGAGCCCCAGTACTTC.

With regard to this clonotype: One junction end does not reproduce the germline sequence, and a read error may be involved. The CDR3, as DNA: TGTGCCATCAGTGAGTCTGAGATGACGAATTCACCCCTCCGCTTT. Protein sequence: CAISESEMTNSPLRF. The gene calls are TRBV10-3 and TRBJ1-6; D uncertain. Germline CDR1 reads ENHRY; CDR2 reads SYGVKD. There are 15 residues in the CDR3.

This clonotype showed up just a few times. This chain connects TRBV12-3 or TRBV12-4 to TRBJ2-5; TRBD2 aligns across 9 bases. Trimming removed 5 bases from V and 9 bases from J; junction bases left unmatched: 22. The CDR3 loop spans 18 amino acids. The CDR3, as DNA: TGTGCCAGCAGTAAGGGGACTAGCAGGAGCCTTCGGCAGGAGGCCCAGTACTTC. Translating gives CASSKGTSRSLRQEAQYF.

Comment on this clonotype: An end of the junction does not agree with germline; a read error may underlie this. The chain combines TRBV6-1 with TRBJ1-1, with 9 bases that match TRBD1. Germline CDR1 reads MNHNS; CDR2 reads SASEGT. CDR3 length: 15 amino acids. Here the CDR3 reads CATYGQGKLNTEVFF. CDR3 nucleotides: TGTGCCACCTATGGACAGGGGAAGTTGAACACTGAAGTTTTCTTT.

Comments on this clonotype: A much larger clone is a single base away; this may be a read error. The CDR3 nucleotides read TGTGCCAGCAGTCTAGTGGCGGCTAGCTCCTACAGTGAGCAGTTATTC. This translates into CASSLVAASSYSEQLF. V is TRBV12-3 or TRBV12-4 and J is TRBJ2-1; possibly TRBD2 for D (5 bases). The CDR3 is made up of 16 amino acids.

This clonotype was counted at least ten times. The rearrangement uses TRBV14 and TRBJ2-6; 7 nucleotides align to TRBD1. From germline, CDR1 is SGHDN and CDR2 FVKESK. There are 16 residues in the CDR3. V lost 5 bases to trimming and J lost 3 bases; unmatched junction nucleotides: 7. CDR3 nucleotides: TGTGCCAGCAGCTTATTTACAGGGGTTGGGGCCAACGTCCTGACTTTC. This codes for CASSLFTGVGANVLTF. The full variable domain, with the rest looked up from reference TRBV14 and TRBJ2-6, is EAGVTQFPSHSVIEKGQTVTLRCDPISGHDNLYWYRRVMGKEIKFLLHFVKESKQDESGMPNNRFLAERTGGTYSTLKVQPAELEDSGVYFCASSLFTGVGANVLTFGAGSRLTVL.

Concerning this clonotype: One junction end disagrees with the germline gene, perhaps due to a read error. The rearrangement joins TRBV5-1 to TRBJ2-7; D might be TRBD1 (5 bases). CDR3 length: 13 residues. The germline CDR1 and CDR2 sequences are SGHRS and YFSETQ. CDR3: CSSSLGLICEQYF. In nucleotides, the CDR3 is TGCTCCAGCAGCTTGGGGCTAATCTGCGAGCAGTACTTC.

As for this clonotype: Germline is not matched at one junction end, which may reflect a read error. The chain has TRBV4-2 and TRBJ1-4; no clear D gene. CDR3 size: 17 residues. Germline lookup yields CDR1 LGHNA and CDR2 YNFKEQ. CDR3 nucleotide sequence: TGTACCAGCAGCCGAGCACCTTCCGGATATGGTACTGAAAAACTGTTTTTT. Translated, it gives CTSSRAPSGYGTEKLFF.

Of note for this clonotype: Because the CDR3 is missing its conserved closing phenylalanine or tryptophan, this is likely a read error. The chain recombines TRBV6-1 with TRBJ2-5; the D gene could be TRBD1 or TRBD2 (6 bases each). The CDR3 is made up of 15 amino acids. Germline assignment: CDR1 MNHNS and CDR2 SASEGT. The CDR3 loop reads CASNAPTGGGEIQYL. The CDR3 bases are TGTGCCAGCAATGCACCGACAGGAGGGGGAGAGATCCAGTACCTC.

This clonotype was found once. The chain couples TRBV29-1 to TRBJ1-1, with D perhaps TRBD1 (6 bases). CDR1 and CDR2 from the germline V gene are SQVTM and ANQGSEA. The V and J ends lost 4 bases and 6 bases respectively, with 15 bases between them. This CDR3 has 13 amino acids. The CDR3 sequence: CSVVGTPGAEAFF. CDR3 DNA sequence: TGCAGCGTTGTAGGGACCCCAGGGGCTGAAGCTTTCTTT.

The V and J genes are TRBV4-1 and TRBJ2-7, with D possibly TRBD2 on 5 matching bases. The CDR3 is 12 residues long. The germline CDR1 and CDR2 sequences are MGHRA and YSYEKL. The CDR3 DNA follows: TGCACCAACAGCCAAGATAGCGCTCTCCTGTACTTC. It specifies CTNSQDSALLYF.

This clonotype was recorded once. The germline gene is not matched at one end of the junction; a read error may be the cause. This chain links TRBV7-8 with TRBJ2-3; TRBD2 is a possible D gene (5 bases). The CDR3 is made up of 15 amino acids. The germline V gene has CDR1 SGHVS and CDR2 FQNEAQ. This CDR3 reads CASSPGAESGDTQYF. CDR3 sequence (DNA): TGTGCTAGCAGCCCAGGTGCGGAATCGGGGGATACGCAGTATTTT.

This rearrangement joins TRBV6-2 or TRBV6-3 to TRBJ2-2; 13 bases align to TRBD2. CDR3 length: 18 amino acids. Germline V gene data show CDR1 as MNHEY and CDR2 as SVGEGT. The CDR3 DNA reads TGTGTCGGCAGCTCCGGACTAGCGGGAGTAGGGAACACCGGGGAGCTGTTTTTT. Translating gives CVGSSGLAGVGNTGELFF.

The V gene is TRBV2, the J gene TRBJ2-1; D could derive from TRBD1 or TRBD2 (5 bases each). Trimming shortened V by 7 bases and J by 7 bases, and 20 bases separated the two germline ends. CDR1 is SNHLY, CDR2 FYNNEI, per germline. The CDR3 runs to 15 residues. The CDR3 DNA is TGTGCCAGCATTCTGGGACGAAGCTCGGGAAATGAGCAGTTCTTC. Its protein is CASILGRSSGNEQFF. Together with reference TRBV2 and TRBJ2-1, the CDR3 gives the full variable domain: EPEVTQTPSHQVTQMGQEVILRCVPISNHLYFYWYRQILGQKVEFLVSFYNNEISEKSEIFDDQFSVERPDGSNFTLKIRSTKLEDSAMYFCASILGRSSGNEQFFGPGTRLTVL.

Notes on this clonotype: One junction end does not reproduce the germline sequence, and a read error may be involved. The J gene is TRBJ2-3, the V gene TRBV10-3, with D perhaps TRBD1 or TRBD2 (5 bases each). Germline lookup yields CDR1 ENHRY and CDR2 SYGVKD. This CDR3 has 15 residues. The CDR3 loop is CAICPGAASTDTQYF. The DNA for the CDR3 is TGTGCCATCTGCCCCGGGGCAGCTAGCACAGATACACAGTATTTT.

Concerning this clonotype: In this CDR3 the conserved last residue, phenylalanine or tryptophan, is missing, so a read error is likely. The chain combines TRBV11-2 with TRBJ2-7, with 7 bases aligning to TRBD1. The germline V gene has CDR1 SGHAT and CDR2 FQNNGV. This CDR3 has 13 residues. The CDR3: CACSLDSGGEQYL. As DNA, the CDR3 is TGTGCTTGCAGCTTAGATTCAGGGGGCGAGCAGTACCTC.

As for this clonotype: The junction differs from germline at one of its ends, possibly a read error. This chain uses TRBV11-2 with TRBJ1-1; D remains ambiguous. The V gene's germline CDR1 is SGHAT and CDR2 FQNNGV. CDR3 size: 12 residues. Here the CDR3 DNA reads TGTGACAGCAGCCAGCCGGACGGGGAATCTTTCTTT. Its protein is CDSSQPDGESFF. The full variable domain, in which reference TRBV11-2 and TRBJ1-1 provide the parts outside the CDR3, is EAGVAQSPRYKIIEKRQSVAFWCNPISGHATLYWYQQILGQGPKLLIQFQNNGVVDDSQLPKDRFSAERLKGVDSTLKIQPAKLEDSAVYLCDSSQPDGESFFGQGTRLTVV.

A remark on this clonotype: Compared with germline, one end of the junction differs, possibly owing to a read error. J is TRBJ2-3 and V is TRBV10-3; D may be TRBD2 (6 bases). The length of the CDR3 is 17 residues. The germline V gene encodes CDR1 ENHRY and CDR2 SYGVKD. The CDR3 nucleotides are TGTGCCATCAGTAAGACCCCACTACCGGGAGATGCAGATATGCAGTATTTT. The encoded protein is CAISKTPLPGDADMQYF.

V usage is TRBV6-5 and J usage is TRBJ2-4; TRBD2 matches 10 bases. The V gene's germline CDR1 is MNHEY and CDR2 SVGAGI. V lost 6 bases to trimming and J lost 0 bases; unmatched junction nucleotides: 20. The CDR3 is 21 residues long. The CDR3 loop reads CASSRTGSHVAGGAAKNIQYF. The CDR3 region has the DNA TGTGCCAGCAGCAGAACAGGGTCCCACGTAGCGGGGGGTGCAGCCAAAAACATTCAGTACTTC.

About this clonotype: Relative to the germline gene, one junction end is altered; a read error may explain this. As DNA, the CDR3 is TGTACCAGCAGAGTAACGGAAAATTCACCCCTCCACTTT. Its translation: CTSRVTENSPLHF. The rearrangement joins TRBV9 to TRBJ1-6; D unresolved. Looked up from germline, CDR1 is SGDLS and CDR2 is YYNGEE. The CDR3 is 13 residues long.

V is TRBV10-2 and J is TRBJ1-1; D gene uncertain. CDR3 length equals 13 residues. In germline, CDR1 is WSHSY, CDR2 SAAADI. The V and J ends lost 3 bases and 2 bases respectively, with 7 bases between them. The CDR3 is CASSEVENTEAFF. CDR3 nucleotides: TGCGCCAGCAGTGAAGTAGAAAACACTGAAGCTTTCTTT.

Turning to this clonotype: An end of the junction does not agree with germline; a read error may underlie this. This sequence joins TRBV14 and TRBJ2-4; D may correspond to TRBD1 or TRBD2 (6 bases each). This CDR3 has 13 residues. Germline V gene lookup returns CDR1 SGHDN and CDR2 FVKESK. The CDR3 coding sequence is TGTGCCAGCATTTGGGGCCCGGGGGACATTCAGCACTTC. Translation gives CASIWGPGDIQHF.

This clonotype appeared a few times. The V call is TRBV28, the J call TRBJ2-3; 7 nucleotides line up with TRBD2. Germline CDR1 reads MDHEN; CDR2 reads SYDVKM. The trim removed 5 bases at V and 8 bases at J, leaving 10 bases unmatched. The CDR3 contains 14 residues. The CDR3 coding sequence is TGTGCCAGCAGTCCTCCGGGGGGTTCAGGTACGCAGTATTTT. Translated: CASSPPGGSGTQYF.

Concerning this clonotype: Mismatch with germline at one junction end may stem from a read error. The chain employs TRBV12-3 or TRBV12-4 and TRBJ1-2; D perhaps matches TRBD1 (5 bases). CDR3 length: 15 residues. The CDR3 sequence is CVSSLGTEGGYGYTF. The CDR3 nucleotides are TGTGTCAGCAGTTTGGGGACGGAGGGAGGGTATGGCTACACCTTC.

This clonotype is a singleton in its sample. Relative to the germline gene, one junction end is altered; a read error may explain this. This rearrangement joins TRBV5-6 to TRBJ1-1, with D unresolved. Germline assignment: CDR1 SGHDT and CDR2 YYEEEE. The length of the CDR3 is 12 residues. CDR3 sequence: CAGSVRRTEALF. CDR3 in DNA: TGTGCCGGCAGCGTACGGAGGACTGAAGCTCTCTTT.

This clonotype was picked up a small number of times. The chain uses TRBV9 and TRBJ2-6; tentatively, D is TRBD1 (5 bases). V was shortened by 1 base and J by 8 bases, with 10 bases between the two germline ends. The CDR3 totals 14 residues. Germline values: CDR1 SGDLS, CDR2 YYNGEE. DNA of the CDR3: TGTGCCAGCAGCGTACAAGCAGGGTCCAACGTCCTGACTTTC. It encodes CASSVQAGSNVLTF.

Regarding this clonotype: A junction end diverges from the germline sequence, so it may reflect a read error. The V gene is TRBV6-5, the J gene TRBJ2-5; TRBD1 matches 9 bases. The CDR3 length is 15 residues. CDR1 and CDR2 from the germline V gene are MNHEY and SVGAGI. The CDR3 region has the DNA TGTGCCAGCAGTTGCACCGGGACAGGGAAACGGACCCAGTATTTC. Its translation: CASSCTGTGKRTQYF.